The present T cell receptor (beta chain) was sequenced within a study of T cell changes during pregnancy in multiple sclerosis. V was clipped by 7 bases and J by 0 bases, with 12 bases between them. The CDR3 spans 14 residues. In germline, CDR1 is MNHEY, CDR2 SVGAGI. TCRdb keeps only in-frame clones here, not all; method: immunoSEQ multiplex PCR. The sample lists 38,000 or so clones, roughly nine tenths seen once, with 10% to 15% in the top ten. The chain carries TRBV6-5 and TRBJ1-1; tentatively, D is TRBD1 (5 bases). This clonotype was sampled from a female donor with multiple sclerosis, enrolled in a pregnancy study. The sample in question was CD8+ T cells from peripheral blood mononuclear cells, obtained in the first trimester of pregnancy. The CDR3 DNA follows: TGTGCCAGCACTCCGGGACTGATGAACACTGAAGCTTTCTTT. This encodes CASTPGLMNTEAFF.